In its sample, the clone carrying this TCR beta chain was seen many times. At one boundary the junction diverges from the germline segment, which might be a read error. The V gene's germline CDR1 is KGHDR and CDR2 SFDVKD. This CDR3 has 12 residues. This sample stems from a study of blood T cells in healthy people across ages. Then a second PCR, running about 7 to 11 cycles, was carried out with a sample-barcoded 5' primer and a J-beta primer mix. TCRdb independently ran MiXCR on the 5' RACE reads; one entry per CDR3 protein. This table holds about 1,800,000 distinct CDR3 sequences, approximately 30% found once.

This clonotype was obtained from a young woman in good health. This chain uses TRBV24-1 with TRBJ2-5; possibly TRBD1 for D (6 bases). The sequenced material came from blood. CDR3 loop: CATGTSQETQYF. The CDR3 DNA is TGTGCCACCGGGACATCTCAAGAGACTCAGTACTTC.